The next 13 T cell receptor beta chains were all read from a single sample in a study of blood T cell repertoires in COVID-19. Libraries were prepared by immunoSEQ multiplex PCR; TCRdb keeps only in-frame clonotypes and omits some of them. The sample lists over 65,000 clones, approximately 80% occurring once. Sequenced input: peripheral blood. These receptors were obtained from an elderly man with active COVID-19.

This clone was seen a handful of times. At one of its ends the junction is not consistent with the germline gene, which may arise from a read error. The gene calls are TRBV6-5 and TRBJ2-2; D gene uncertain. The CDR3 loop spans 12 amino acids. The germline V gene has CDR1 MNHEY and CDR2 SVGAGI. The CDR3 DNA is TGTGCCAGCAGTGACTCTTTCAGGGAGCTGTTTTTT. Its translation: CASSDSFRELFF.

The rearrangement joins TRBV25-1 to TRBJ1-4; D is perhaps TRBD1 (6 bases). V shed 3 bases and J shed 3 bases, with 17 bases lying between them. Germline V lookup: CDR1 MGHDK, CDR2 SYGVNS. The CDR3 covers 17 residues. DNA of the CDR3: TGTGCCAGCAGTGAGGGAGGCGGGGGGCTAGCTAATGAAAAACTGTTTTTT. Translation gives CASSEGGGGLANEKLFF.

This clone is classed as medium-sized (0.01 to 0.1%). This rearrangement joins TRBV4-1 to TRBJ2-7, with 7 positions matching TRBD2. Germline V lookup: CDR1 MGHRA, CDR2 YSYEKL. J was trimmed by 9 bases and V by 3 bases; bases with no gene match: 14. The CDR3 length is 15 residues. The CDR3 loop is CASSHPETPPGGQYF. Written as DNA, the CDR3 is TGCGCCAGCAGCCACCCGGAGACCCCCCCGGGGGGGCAGTACTTC.

The rearrangement links TRBV7-3 to TRBJ2-3; unclear D gene. From germline, CDR1 is SGHTA and CDR2 FQGTGA. The CDR3 loop spans 12 amino acids. V was trimmed by 1 base and J by 5 bases, leaving 4 bases between them. The CDR3 bases are TGTGCCAGCAGCTTAAATCGAGATACGCAGTATTTT. Protein: CASSLNRDTQYF.

The gene calls are TRBV5-1 and TRBJ1-5; TRBD1 might be the D (6 bases). This CDR3 is 17 amino acids long. The V end was cut by 4 bases, the J end by 0 bases, with 17 bases between. Germline lookup yields CDR1 SGHRS and CDR2 YFSETQ. Written as DNA, the CDR3 is TGCGCCAGCAGCACACCCCCCTGGGACAATAGCAATCAGCCCCAGCATTTT. This sequence encodes CASSTPPWDNSNQPQHF.

The V call is TRBV12-3 or TRBV12-4, the J call TRBJ2-1; tentative D call: TRBD2 (6 bases). The V end was cut by 0 bases, the J end by 12 bases, with 6 bases between. The CDR3 extends over 11 amino acids. The CDR3 reads CASSLAGGQFF. The CDR3 DNA follows: TGTGCCAGCAGTTTAGCGGGGGGGCAGTTCTTC.

This sequence joins TRBV24-1 and TRBJ2-3, with unresolved D. V was trimmed by 3 bases and J by 12 bases, leaving 15 bases between them. CDR3 length equals 13 residues. The germline V gene encodes CDR1 KGHDR and CDR2 SFDVKD. The CDR3 loop is CATSDDPTSIQYF. In DNA, the CDR3 is TGTGCCACCAGTGATGACCCGACATCAATTCAGTATTTT.

This clone was detected a few times. The rearrangement uses TRBV30 and TRBJ1-5, with 12 bases that match TRBD1. The CDR3 spans 18 residues. The germline CDR1 and CDR2 sequences are GTSNPN and SVGIG (reference sequence). V gave up 3 bases and J gave up 0 bases; unmatched junction bases: 9. The CDR3 DNA is TGTGCCTGGAGCGCGGGGACAGGGGGCCCGGCTAGCAATCAGCCCCAGCATTTT. As protein: CAWSAGTGGPASNQPQHF.

The J gene is TRBJ2-5, the V gene TRBV6-6; 7 bases fit TRBD2. In germline, CDR1 is MNHNY, CDR2 SVGAGI (reference sequence). The CDR3 sequence is 15 residues long. J lost 2 bases, V lost 8 bases, and 11 bases had no gene match. CDR3 amino acids: CASAAEAGSQETQYF. The CDR3 DNA is TGTGCCAGCGCCGCCGAAGCGGGGTCACAAGAGACCCAGTACTTC.

V and J are TRBV6-5 and TRBJ2-1, with 10 nucleotides matching TRBD1. Germline V gives CDR1 MNHEY, CDR2 SVGAGI. The CDR3 is 15 residues long. V dropped 6 bases and J dropped 7; count of bases not matched to a gene: 9. CDR3 in DNA: TGTGCCAGCAGAAATCCGGGACAGGGGTCAAATGAGCAGTTCTTC. Protein sequence: CASRNPGQGSNEQFF.

The V gene is TRBV7-2, the J gene TRBJ1-1, with 7 bases identical to TRBD1. Germline V lookup: CDR1 SGHTA, CDR2 FQGNSA. This CDR3 is 13 amino acids long. V shed 5 bases, J shed 11 bases, and the junction held 11 bases outside the gene matches. In DNA, the CDR3 is TGTGCCAGCAGCCCGGGGACAGAAGCAAGGGCTTTCTTT. Its protein is CASSPGTEARAFF.

This clone occurred a few times. The chain is built from TRBV10-2 and TRBJ1-2; D is unresolved. Trimming left V 1 base short and J 6 bases short, with 6 bases between. The CDR3 sequence is 12 residues long. CDR1 is WSHSY, CDR2 SAAADI, per germline. The CDR3 sequence is CASSEWGDGYTF. The CDR3 DNA follows: TGCGCCAGCAGTGAGTGGGGAGATGGCTACACCTTC.

In nucleotides, the CDR3 is TGTGCCAGCAGTTTCGGGACAGGGATCTACGAGCAGTACTTC. This translates into CASSFGTGIYEQYF. This rearrangement joins TRBV6-5 to TRBJ2-7; 9 bases are shared with TRBD1. The germline CDR1 and CDR2 sequences are MNHEY and SVGAGI. CDR3 size: 14 residues. The V gene end was trimmed by 4 bases and the J gene end by 3 bases; junction bases not matched to a gene: 4.